This T cell receptor beta chain was identified in a study of follicular helper T cells after annual influenza vaccination. Study summary: Across the 2013-2014, 2014-2015 and 2015-2016 vaccination seasons, some subjects were resampled.

Germline V gives CDR1 WSHSY, CDR2 SAAADI. Trimming at V came to 3 bases and at J to 3 bases, leaving 7 bases not matched to a gene. The CDR3 is made up of 17 amino acids. The time point here: 2015-2016 season, 7 days after influenza vaccination. Donors with HIV/AIDS, active malignancy, immunomodulators or active illness were excluded. Each time point used roughly 40 to 110 mL of blood. TCRdb's copy holds only in-frame clones and misses some; the assay was immunoSEQ multiplex PCR. The sample lists approximately 560 clones; over 65% were seen once. The rearrangement links TRBV10-2 to TRBJ2-1, with 11 bases that match TRBD2. The clonotype originates from an adult who received the influenza vaccine. The sample consisted of CXCR5+ CD38+ circulating T follicular helper cells from blood, taken 7 days after influenza vaccination. The sample's subset: circulating Tfh, non-naive CD4+CXCR5+PD-1+ (ICOS+CD38+ or ICOS-CD38-). CDR3 sequence reads: CASSDGSGGEIYNEQFF. CDR3 nucleotides: TGCGCCAGCAGTGATGGTAGCGGGGGGGAAATCTACAATGAGCAGTTCTTC.